The entry below describes one T cell receptor (beta chain). The target antigen is unknown. The sample belongs to a study of graft-versus-host responses after intestinal transplantation. Study as a whole: Once they had received anti-thymocyte globulin induction, all recipients took tacrolimus and steroids for roughly three years.

The V end lost 0 bases, the J end lost 8 bases, and 19 bases lay between the germline ends. The germline V gene has CDR1 SGHAT and CDR2 FQNNGV. This CDR3 spans 16 amino acids. Measured with immunoSEQ multiplex PCR; TCRdb has only the in-frame clones, and not every one. The sample includes about 36,000 clones, roughly 94% of them seen just once. The chain recombines TRBV11-2 with TRBJ1-2; no reliable D call. This specimen consisted of unstimulated CD4+ T cells sorted from spleen or lymph node cells, obtained before transplant. The sequence derives from a human donor who was the organ donor for an intestinal transplant. The DNA for the CDR3 is TGTGCCAGCAGCTTAGAAGAATTTAGCGGACTGGGCGGCTACACCTTC. It encodes CASSLEEFSGLGGYTF.